This T cell receptor beta chain was documented in a study of blood T cell repertoires in COVID-19. Background on the study: Samples taken during acute and convalescent COVID-19 were collected in the United States, Italy and Spain.

Profiling relied on immunoSEQ multiplex PCR, and the TCRdb table lists in-frame clones only, not all of them. This sample has roughly 150,000 clones, with more than 65% found just once. Germline CDR1 is ENHRY and CDR2 is SYGVKD. Between the trimmed V and J ends, which lost 0 bases and 9 bases, there was a span of 15 bases. The CDR3 spans 15 residues. Material: peripheral blood. This clonotype originated in a woman aged 55-75 years with COVID-19, enrolled during active disease. V is TRBV10-3 and J is TRBJ2-4, with D uncertain. In DNA form, the CDR3 reads TGTGCCATCAGTGAGTCTGAGGCAGACTCTCGCATTCAGTACTTC. This sequence encodes CAISESEADSRIQYF.